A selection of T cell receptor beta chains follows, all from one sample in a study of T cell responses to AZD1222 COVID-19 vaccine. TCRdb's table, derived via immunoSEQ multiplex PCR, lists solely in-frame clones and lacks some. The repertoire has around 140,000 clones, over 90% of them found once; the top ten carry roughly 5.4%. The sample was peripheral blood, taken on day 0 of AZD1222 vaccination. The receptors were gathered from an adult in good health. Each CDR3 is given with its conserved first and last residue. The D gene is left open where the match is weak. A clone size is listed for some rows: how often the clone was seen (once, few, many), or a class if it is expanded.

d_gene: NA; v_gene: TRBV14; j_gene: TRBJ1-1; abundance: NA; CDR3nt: TGTGCCAGCAGCGGGGGCGGGAACACTGAAGCTTTCTTT; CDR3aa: CASSGGGNTEAFF
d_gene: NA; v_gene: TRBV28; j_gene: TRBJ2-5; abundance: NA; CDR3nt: TGTGCCAGCAGTTTAAACCCGGCTTACAGAGGAGAGACCCAGTACTTC; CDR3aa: CASSLNPAYRGETQYF
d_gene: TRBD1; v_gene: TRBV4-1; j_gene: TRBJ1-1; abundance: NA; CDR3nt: TGCGCCAGCAGCCAAGTCACAGGGGCCACTGAAGCTTTCTTT; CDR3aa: CASSQVTGATEAFF
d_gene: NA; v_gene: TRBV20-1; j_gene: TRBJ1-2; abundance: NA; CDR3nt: TGCAGTGCTAGGTTTTCGGATGGCTACACCTTC; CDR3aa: CSARFSDGYTF
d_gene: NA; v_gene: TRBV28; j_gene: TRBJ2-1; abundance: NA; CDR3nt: TGTGCCAGCAGTTTACCCGGCAAAGAGCAGTTCTTC; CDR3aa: CASSLPGKEQFF
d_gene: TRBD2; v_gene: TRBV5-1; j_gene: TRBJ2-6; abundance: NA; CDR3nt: TGCGCCAGCGGGGCCCCTGGCGGGGGGGCTGCTGGGGCCAACGTCCTGACTTTC; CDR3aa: CASGAPGGGAAGANVLTF
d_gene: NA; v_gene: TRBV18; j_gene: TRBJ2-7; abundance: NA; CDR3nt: TGTGCCAGCTCACCAAAGGGTGGAATAAGCAGCTCCTACGAGCAGTACTTC; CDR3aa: CASSPKGGISSSYEQYF
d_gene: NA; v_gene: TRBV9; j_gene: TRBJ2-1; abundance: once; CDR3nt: TGTGCCAGCTCGGGGAGGGGGAGCTCCTACAATGAGCAGTTCTTC; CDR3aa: CASSGRGSSYNEQFF
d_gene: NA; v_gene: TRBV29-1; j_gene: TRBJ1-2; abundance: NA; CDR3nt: TGCAGCGTTGATGTCAGGCACTATGGCTACACCTTC; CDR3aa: CSVDVRHYGYTF
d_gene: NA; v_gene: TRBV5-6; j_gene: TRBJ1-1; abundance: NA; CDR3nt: TGTGCCAGCAGCTTGGGGCGGAACAGGGCGTCTGAAGCTTTCTTT; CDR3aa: CASSLGRNRASEAFF
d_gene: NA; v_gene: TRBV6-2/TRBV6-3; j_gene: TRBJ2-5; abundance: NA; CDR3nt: TGTGCCAGCAGTCAATCCGAGACCCAGTACTTC; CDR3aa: CASSQSETQYF
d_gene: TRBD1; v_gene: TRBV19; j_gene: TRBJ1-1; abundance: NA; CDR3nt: TGTGCCAGTAAAGGGACCCCCTGGACAGGGGAGAACACTGAAGCTTTCTTT; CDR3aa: CASKGTPWTGENTEAFF
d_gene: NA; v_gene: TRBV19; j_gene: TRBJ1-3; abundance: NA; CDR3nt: TGTGCCAGTAGTACAGACGGATTCTCTGGAAACACCATATATTTT; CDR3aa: CASSTDGFSGNTIYF
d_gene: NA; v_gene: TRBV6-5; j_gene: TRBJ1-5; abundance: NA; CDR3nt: TGTGCCAGCAGTCCTCCCGGGTGGGGGGGTCAGCCCCAGCATTTT; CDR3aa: CASSPPGWGGQPQHF